This record looks at one T cell receptor (beta chain) sequence and its context. Its antigen is not identified. This specimen comes from a study of T cell responses to AZD1222 COVID-19 vaccine. Overall study results and limits: Distributed over spike, vaccine-associated CD4 TCRs predominated at 160-218 and 743-854.

Trimming stripped 6 bases from V and 0 bases from J, with 15 bases between. CDR3 length equals 16 residues. Germline V gene sequence: CDR1 LNHDA, CDR2 SQIVND (reference sequence). Assay: immunoSEQ multiplex PCR; the TCRdb copy retains only in-frame clones and omits some. The sample lists about 83,000 clones, approximately 85% seen once, with 7.5% to 9% in the top ten. The starting material was peripheral blood, obtained on day 0 of AZD1222 vaccination. The sequence was obtained from an adult in good health. The V call is TRBV19, the J call TRBJ2-1; D unclear. Here the CDR3 DNA reads TGTGCCAGTAGGAAGGCGGCTAGTAGCTCCTACAATGAGCAGTTCTTC. Its protein is CASRKAASSSYNEQFF.